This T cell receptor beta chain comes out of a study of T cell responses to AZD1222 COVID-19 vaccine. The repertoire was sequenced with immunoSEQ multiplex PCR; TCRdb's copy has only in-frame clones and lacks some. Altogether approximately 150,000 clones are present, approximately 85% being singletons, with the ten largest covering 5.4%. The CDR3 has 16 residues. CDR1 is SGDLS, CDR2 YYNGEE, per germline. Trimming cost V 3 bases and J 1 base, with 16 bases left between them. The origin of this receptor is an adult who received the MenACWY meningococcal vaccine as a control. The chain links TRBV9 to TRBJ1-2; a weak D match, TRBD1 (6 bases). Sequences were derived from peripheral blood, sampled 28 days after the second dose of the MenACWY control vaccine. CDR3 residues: CASSATPGGRNYGYTF. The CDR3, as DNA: TGTGCCAGCAGCGCGACCCCCGGGGGGCGTAACTATGGCTACACCTTC.